This TCR beta chain was found in a study of radiotherapy plus CTLA-4 blockade in lung cancer. Regarding the study as a whole: Blood-borne expansion of tumor-derived TCR clones followed radiotherapy plus ipilimumab.

In the case of this clone: The target antigen is unknown.

The repertoire was sequenced with immunoSEQ multiplex PCR; TCRdb's copy has only in-frame clones and lacks some. Seen here are 55,000 to 65,000 clones, less than 85% observed once, and the top ten hold about 3.1%. Germline V gene sequence: CDR1 MNHNY, CDR2 SVGAGI (reference sequence). This CDR3 has 16 amino acids. V was shortened by 6 bases and J by 6 bases, with 21 bases between the two germline ends. The TCR comes from a human donor with non-small cell lung cancer who had a complete response to radiotherapy plus ipilimumab. The material was peripheral blood, obtained from a patient treated with radiotherapy plus ipilimumab. The J gene is TRBJ1-5, the V gene TRBV6-6; possible D gene TRBD1, 6 bases. CDR3 DNA sequence: TGTGCCAGCAGATCCTCTACGGGGGGCGCCTCTCAGCCCCAGCATTTT. This codes for CASRSSTGGASQPQHF.